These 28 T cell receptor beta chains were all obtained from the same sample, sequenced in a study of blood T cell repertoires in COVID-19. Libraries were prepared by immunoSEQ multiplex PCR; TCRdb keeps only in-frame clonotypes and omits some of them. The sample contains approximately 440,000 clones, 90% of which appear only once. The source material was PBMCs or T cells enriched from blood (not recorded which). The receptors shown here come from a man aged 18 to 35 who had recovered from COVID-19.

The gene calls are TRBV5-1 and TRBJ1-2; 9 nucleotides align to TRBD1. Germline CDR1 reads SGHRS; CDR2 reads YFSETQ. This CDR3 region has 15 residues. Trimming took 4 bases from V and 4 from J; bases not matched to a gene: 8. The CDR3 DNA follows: TGCGCCAGCAGCCTTCAACAGGGGGCAAGCTATGGCTACACCTTC. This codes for CASSLQQGASYGYTF.

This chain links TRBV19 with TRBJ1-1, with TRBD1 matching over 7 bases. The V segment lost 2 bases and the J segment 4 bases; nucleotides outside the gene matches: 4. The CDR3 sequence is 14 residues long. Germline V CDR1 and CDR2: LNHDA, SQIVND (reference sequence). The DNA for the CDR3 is TGTGCCAGTAGTATACGGAGGGGGCGCACTGAAGCTTTCTTT. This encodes CASSIRRGRTEAFF. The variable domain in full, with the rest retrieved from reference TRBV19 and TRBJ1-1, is DGGITQSPKYLFRKEGQNVTLSCEQNLNHDAMYWYRQDPGQGLRLIYYSQIVNDFQKGDIAEGYSVSREKKESFPLTVTSAQKNPTAFYLCASSIRRGRTEAFFGQGTRLTVV.

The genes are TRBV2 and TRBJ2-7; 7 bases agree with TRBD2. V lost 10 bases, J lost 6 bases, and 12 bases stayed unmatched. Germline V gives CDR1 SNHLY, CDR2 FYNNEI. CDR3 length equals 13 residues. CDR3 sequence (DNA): TGTGCCACCGAAACTAGCGTTTTCACCGAGCAGTACTTC. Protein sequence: CATETSVFTEQYF.

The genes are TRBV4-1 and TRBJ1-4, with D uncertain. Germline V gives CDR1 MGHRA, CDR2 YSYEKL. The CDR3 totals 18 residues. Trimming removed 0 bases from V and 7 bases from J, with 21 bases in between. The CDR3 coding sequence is TGCGCCAGCAGCCAAGATCGGGCGGGGTACGGTTCGGTTGAAAAACTGTTTTTT. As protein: CASSQDRAGYGSVEKLFF.

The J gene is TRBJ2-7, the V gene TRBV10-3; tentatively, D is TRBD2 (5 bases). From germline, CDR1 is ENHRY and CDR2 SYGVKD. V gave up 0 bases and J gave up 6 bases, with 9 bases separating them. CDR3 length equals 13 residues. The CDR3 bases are TGTGCCATCAGTGAGTCGTCGGGGTCCGAGCAGTACTTC. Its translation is CAISESSGSEQYF.

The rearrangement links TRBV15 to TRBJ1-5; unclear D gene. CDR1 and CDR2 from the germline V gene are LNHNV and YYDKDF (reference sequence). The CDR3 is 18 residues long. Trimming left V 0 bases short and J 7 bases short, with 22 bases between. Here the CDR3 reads CATSRDREGRRYGQPQHF. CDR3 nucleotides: TGTGCCACCAGCAGAGATAGAGAGGGCAGGAGGTATGGGCAGCCCCAGCATTTT. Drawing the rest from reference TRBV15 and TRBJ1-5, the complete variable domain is DAMVIQNPRYQVTQFGKPVTLSCSQTLNHNVMYWYQQKSSQAPKLLFHYYDKDFNNEADTPDNFQSRRPNTSFCFLDIRSPGLGDTAMYLCATSRDREGRRYGQPQHFGDGTRLSIL.

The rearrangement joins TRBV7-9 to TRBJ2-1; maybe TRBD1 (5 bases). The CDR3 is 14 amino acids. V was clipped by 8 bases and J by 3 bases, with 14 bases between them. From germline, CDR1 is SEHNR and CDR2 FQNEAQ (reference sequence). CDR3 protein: CASGPTDNYNEQFF. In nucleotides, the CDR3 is TGTGCCAGCGGGCCGACAGATAACTACAATGAGCAGTTCTTC.

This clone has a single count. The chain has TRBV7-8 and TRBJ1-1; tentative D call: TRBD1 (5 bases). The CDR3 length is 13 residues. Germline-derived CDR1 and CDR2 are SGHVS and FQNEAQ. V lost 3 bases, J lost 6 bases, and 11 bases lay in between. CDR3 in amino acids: CASSFFVQAEAFF. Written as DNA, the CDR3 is TGTGCCAGCAGCTTTTTCGTACAGGCTGAAGCTTTCTTT.

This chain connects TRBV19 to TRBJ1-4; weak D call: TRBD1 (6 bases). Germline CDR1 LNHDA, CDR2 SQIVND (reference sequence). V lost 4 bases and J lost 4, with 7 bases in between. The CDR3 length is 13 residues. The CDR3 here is CASSRTVNEKLFF. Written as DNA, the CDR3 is TGTGCCAGTAGTAGGACAGTTAATGAAAAACTGTTTTTT. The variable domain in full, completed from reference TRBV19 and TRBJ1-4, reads DGGITQSPKYLFRKEGQNVTLSCEQNLNHDAMYWYRQDPGQGLRLIYYSQIVNDFQKGDIAEGYSVSREKKESFPLTVTSAQKNPTAFYLCASSRTVNEKLFFGSGTQLSVL.

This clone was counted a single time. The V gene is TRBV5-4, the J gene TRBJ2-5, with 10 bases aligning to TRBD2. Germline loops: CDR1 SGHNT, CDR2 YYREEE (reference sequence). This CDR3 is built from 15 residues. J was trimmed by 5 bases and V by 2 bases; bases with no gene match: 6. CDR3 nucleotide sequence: TGTGCCAGCAGCTTCCTCAGCGGGAGGGGGGAGACCCAGTACTTC. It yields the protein CASSFLSGRGETQYF.

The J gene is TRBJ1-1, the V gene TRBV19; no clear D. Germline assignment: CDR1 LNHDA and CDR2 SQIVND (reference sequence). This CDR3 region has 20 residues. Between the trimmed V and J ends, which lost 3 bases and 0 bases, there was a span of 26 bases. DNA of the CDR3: TGTGCCAGTAGTATCTATTTGAGGCGCATCCTTCGATCCATGAACACTGAAGCTTTCTTT. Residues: CASSIYLRRILRSMNTEAFF.

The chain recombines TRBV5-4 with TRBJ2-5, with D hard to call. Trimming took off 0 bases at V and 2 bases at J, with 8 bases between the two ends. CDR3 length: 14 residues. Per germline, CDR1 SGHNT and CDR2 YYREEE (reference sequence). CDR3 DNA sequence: TGTGCCAGCAGCTTGGTTGACTTGCAAGAGACCCAGTACTTC. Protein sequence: CASSLVDLQETQYF. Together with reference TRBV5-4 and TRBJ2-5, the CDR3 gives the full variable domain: ETGVTQSPTHLIKTRGQQVTLRCSSQSGHNTVSWYQQALGQGPQFIFQYYREEENGRGNFPPRFSGLQFPNYSSELNVNALELDDSALYLCASSLVDLQETQYFGPGTRLLVL.

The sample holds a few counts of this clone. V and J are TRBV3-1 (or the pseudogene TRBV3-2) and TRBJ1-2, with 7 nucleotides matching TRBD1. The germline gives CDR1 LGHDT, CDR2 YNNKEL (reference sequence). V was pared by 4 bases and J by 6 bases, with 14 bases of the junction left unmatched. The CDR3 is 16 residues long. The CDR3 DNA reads TGTGCCAGCAGCCCGTCCGGGCAGGGGGGAAAGAATGGCTACACCTTC. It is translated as CASSPSGQGGKNGYTF.

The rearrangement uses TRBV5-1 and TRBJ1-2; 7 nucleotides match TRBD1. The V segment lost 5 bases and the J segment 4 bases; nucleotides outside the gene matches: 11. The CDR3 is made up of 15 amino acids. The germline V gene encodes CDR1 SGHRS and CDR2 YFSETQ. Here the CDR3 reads CASRDTDRVIYGYTF. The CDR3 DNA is TGCGCCAGCAGAGATACAGACAGGGTGATCTATGGCTACACCTTC. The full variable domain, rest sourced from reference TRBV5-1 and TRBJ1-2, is KAGVTQTPRYLIKTRGQQVTLSCSPISGHRSVSWYQQTPGQGLQFLFEYFSETQRNKGNFPGRFSGRQFSNSRSEMNVSTLELGDSALYLCASRDTDRVIYGYTFGSGTRLTVV.

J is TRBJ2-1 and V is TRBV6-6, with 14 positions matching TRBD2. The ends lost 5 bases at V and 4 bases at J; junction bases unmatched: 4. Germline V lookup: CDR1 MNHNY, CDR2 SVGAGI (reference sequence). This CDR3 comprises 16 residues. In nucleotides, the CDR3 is TGTGCCAGCAGTCGCGGGACTAGCGGGAGTTACAATGAGCAGTTCTTC. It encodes CASSRGTSGSYNEQFF.

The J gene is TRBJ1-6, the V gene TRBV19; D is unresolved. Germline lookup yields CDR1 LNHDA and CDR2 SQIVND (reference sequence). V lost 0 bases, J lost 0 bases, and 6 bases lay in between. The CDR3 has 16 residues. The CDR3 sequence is CASSIEGSSYNSPLHF. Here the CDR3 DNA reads TGTGCCAGTAGTATAGAAGGGAGCTCCTATAATTCACCCCTCCACTTT.

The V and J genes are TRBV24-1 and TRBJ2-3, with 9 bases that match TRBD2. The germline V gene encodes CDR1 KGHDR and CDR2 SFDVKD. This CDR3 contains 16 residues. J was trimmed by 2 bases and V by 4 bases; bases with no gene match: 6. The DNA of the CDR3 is TGTGCCACCAGTGACCCTGGCGGGAGGGACACAGATACGCAGTATTTT. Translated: CATSDPGGRDTDTQYF.

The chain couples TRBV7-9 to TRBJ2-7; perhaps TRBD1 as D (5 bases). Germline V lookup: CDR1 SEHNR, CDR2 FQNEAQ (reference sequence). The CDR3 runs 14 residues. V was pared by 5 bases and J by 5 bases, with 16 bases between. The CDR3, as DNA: TGTGCCAGCAGCGACGGCACCAGGGTCAACGAGCAGTACTTC. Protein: CASSDGTRVNEQYF. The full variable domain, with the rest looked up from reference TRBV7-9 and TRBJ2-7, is DTGVSQNPRHKITKRGQNVTFRCDPISEHNRLYWYRQTLGQGPEFLTYFQNEAQLEKSRLLSDRFSAERPKGSFSTLEIQRTEQGDSAMYLCASSDGTRVNEQYFGPGTRLTVT.

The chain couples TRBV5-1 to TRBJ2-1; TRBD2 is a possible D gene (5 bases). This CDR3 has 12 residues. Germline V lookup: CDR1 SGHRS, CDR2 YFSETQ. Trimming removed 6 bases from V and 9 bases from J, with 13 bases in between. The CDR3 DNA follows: TGCGCCAGCACCCCCACGGGGAGTGAGCAGTTCTTC. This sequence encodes CASTPTGSEQFF.

The CDR3 reads CASSGTSGKSHEQYF. CDR3 nucleotides: TGTGCCAGCAGCGGTACTAGCGGGAAATCCCACGAGCAGTACTTC. The rearrangement joins TRBV5-5 to TRBJ2-7; 10 bases are shared with TRBD2. Losses at the gene ends were 4 bases for V and 5 bases for J; bases not matched to a gene: 9. This CDR3 is 15 amino acids long. From germline, CDR1 is SGHKS and CDR2 YYEKEE (reference sequence).

CDR3 DNA sequence: TGTGCCAGCAGTGAGGGACAGGTCGTCTATGGCTACACCTTC. Its translation: CASSEGQVVYGYTF. This chain connects TRBV2 to TRBJ1-2; 8 bases align to TRBD1. With 3 bases clipped from V and 4 bases from J, the junction kept 4 bases outside the gene matches. In germline, CDR1 is SNHLY, CDR2 FYNNEI. The CDR3 has 14 amino acids.

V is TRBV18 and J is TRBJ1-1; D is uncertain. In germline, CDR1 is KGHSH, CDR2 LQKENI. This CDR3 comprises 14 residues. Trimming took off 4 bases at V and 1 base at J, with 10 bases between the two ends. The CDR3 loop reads CASSRDLENTEAFF. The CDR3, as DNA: TGTGCCAGCTCACGCGATTTAGAGAACACTGAAGCTTTCTTT.

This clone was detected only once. The CDR3 here is CASSRLRVGEQFF. The CDR3 DNA reads as TGCGCCAGCAGCCGGTTGAGGGTGGGCGAGCAGTTCTTC. V and J are TRBV5-1 and TRBJ2-1, with D possibly TRBD2 on 5 matching bases. The CDR3 spans 13 residues. Trimming removed 4 bases at V and 10 bases at J, with 15 bases between. The V gene's germline CDR1 is SGHRS and CDR2 YFSETQ.

CDR3 loop: CASSCDRGIDQPQHF. CDR3 nucleotide sequence: TGTGCCAGCAGTTGCGACAGGGGGATCGATCAGCCCCAGCATTTT. The chain is built from TRBV27 and TRBJ1-5; the match to TRBD1 covers 9 bases. Germline CDR1 MNHEY, CDR2 SMNVEV (reference sequence). V shed 4 bases, J shed 5 bases, and the junction held 6 bases outside the gene matches. The CDR3 runs 15 residues.

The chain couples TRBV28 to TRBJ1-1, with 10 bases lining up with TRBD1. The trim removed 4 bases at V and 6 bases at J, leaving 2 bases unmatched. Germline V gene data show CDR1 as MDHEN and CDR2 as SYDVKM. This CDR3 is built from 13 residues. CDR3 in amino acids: CASSSGQGSEAFF. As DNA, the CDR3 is TGTGCCAGCAGTTCGGGACAGGGGTCTGAAGCTTTCTTT.

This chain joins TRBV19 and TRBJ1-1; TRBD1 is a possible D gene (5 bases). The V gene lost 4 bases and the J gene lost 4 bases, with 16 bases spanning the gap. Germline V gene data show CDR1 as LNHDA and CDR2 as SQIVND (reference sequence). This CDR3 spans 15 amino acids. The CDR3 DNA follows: TGTGCCAGTAGTAGCGGAGCAGGGATCCGCACTGAAGCTTTCTTT. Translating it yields CASSSGAGIRTEAFF.

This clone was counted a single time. The CDR3, as DNA: TGCAGCGCCGTCCCAGGGATCGGCACTGAAGCTTTCTTT. It is translated as CSAVPGIGTEAFF. This sequence joins TRBV29-1 and TRBJ1-1; D is perhaps TRBD1 (5 bases). This CDR3 contains 13 residues. Trimming removed 7 bases from V and 4 bases from J, with 16 bases in between. Germline CDR1 is SQVTM and CDR2 is ANQGSEA.

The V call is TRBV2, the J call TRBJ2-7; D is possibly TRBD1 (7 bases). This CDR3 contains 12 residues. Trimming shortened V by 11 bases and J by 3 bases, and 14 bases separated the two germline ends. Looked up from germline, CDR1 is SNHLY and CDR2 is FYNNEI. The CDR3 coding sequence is TGTGCCGGCGGGACAGCGTTCTACGAGCAGTACTTC. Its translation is CAGGTAFYEQYF.